This TCR beta chain is from a study of blood T cell repertoires in COVID-19. Authors' analysis steps: How many nucleated cells were present was estimated from reference gene primer amplification. Clones were read by immunoSEQ multiplex PCR, and TCRdb kept only the in-frame ones, dropping some. V and J calls and clone size are as listed in that table; D and trimming were resolved from the DNA. The profile shows about 190,000 clones, roughly 80% of them singletons. The table lists this clone with a few counts. Germline V gene sequence: CDR1 MNHEY, CDR2 SVGAGI. The CDR3 length is 13 residues. The V segment lost 6 bases and the J segment 3 bases; nucleotides outside the gene matches: 4.

The chain employs TRBV6-5 and TRBJ1-2; 7 positions match TRBD1. The sequence was obtained from a woman aged 55-70 years with COVID-19, enrolled during active disease. Material for sequencing was peripheral blood. The CDR3 region is CASRGTAHYGYTF. In DNA form, the CDR3 reads TGTGCCAGCAGAGGGACAGCCCACTATGGCTACACCTTC.